This T cell receptor beta chain is drawn from a study of glioma-infiltrating T cells. The iRepertoire nested amplicon-rescue multiplex PCR amplified TCR alpha and beta CDR3s from RNA. From the multiplex PCR reads, TCRdb called clonotypes with MiXCR, one entry per CDR3 protein. This table holds around 390,000 distinct CDR3 sequences, 41% found once. The CDR3 is 16 amino acids. Trimming took off 0 bases at V and 12 bases at J, with 23 bases between the two ends. Germline V gene lookup returns CDR1 LNHNV and CDR2 YYDKDF (reference sequence). Sequencing used glioma tissue, nonneoplastic brain tissue, or PBMCs (not recorded which). The V and J genes are TRBV15 and TRBJ1-1; D is possibly TRBD1 (5 bases). The receptor comes from a human donor with low-grade glioma or glioblastoma, undergoing nonglioma brain surgery, or in good health (not recorded which). The CDR3 nucleotides are TGTGCCACCAGCAGAGATGTAAGGGGCGCCGGGGGTGGGACTTTCTTT. It translates to CATSRDVRGAGGGTFF.